These 21 T cell receptor beta chains were sequenced from one sample in a study of early T cells in non-severe SARS-CoV-2 infection. A single record per CDR3 protein comes from TCRdb applying MiXCR to the 5' RACE reads. The top ten hold almost 1.5% of the sample, which has 20,000 to 25,000 distinct CDR3 sequences, under 4.5% seen once. What was sequenced was whole blood. The receptors come from an adult who was a healthcare worker with PCR-confirmed SARS-CoV-2 infection or an uninfected control (not recorded which).

This clonotype occurred a few times. The chain is built from TRBV11-2 and TRBJ2-5; D possibly uses TRBD1 or TRBD2 (6 bases each). The CDR3 runs to 13 residues. Germline CDR1 and CDR2: SGHAT and FQNNGV. V shed 5 bases and J shed 1 base, with 8 bases lying between them. The CDR3 region has the DNA TGTGCCAGCAGCGGGGGGCTCCAAGAGACCCAGTACTTC. It is translated as CASSGGLQETQYF.

This chain joins TRBV5-1 and TRBJ1-6, with TRBD1 matching over 7 bases. The V gene's germline CDR1 is SGHRS and CDR2 YFSETQ. There are 14 residues in the CDR3. With V trimmed by 2 bases and J by 9 bases, 5 bases remained unmatched. The CDR3 sequence: CASSLGQESSPLHF. As DNA, the CDR3 is TGCGCCAGCAGCTTAGGACAGGAGAGTTCACCCCTCCACTTT.

The V and J genes are TRBV6-6 and TRBJ2-2; D is possibly TRBD1 or TRBD2 (5 bases each). Trimming removed 7 bases from V and 2 bases from J, with 23 bases in between. This CDR3 is 18 amino acids long. From germline, CDR1 is MNHNY and CDR2 SVGAGI (reference sequence). CDR3: CASINSGQGAGNTGELFF. The DNA for the CDR3 is TGTGCCAGCATCAACTCTGGGCAGGGAGCAGGAAACACCGGGGAGCTGTTTTTT.

This clonotype was observed at least ten times. The V and J genes are TRBV5-1 and TRBJ1-2; possible D gene TRBD1, 5 bases. The CDR3 totals 14 residues. CDR1 SGHRS and CDR2 YFSETQ come from the germline V gene. With 0 bases removed from V and 6 bases from J, the gap between germline ends came to 12 bases. The CDR3 sequence: CASSLEGTGNGYTF. The CDR3 region has the DNA TGCGCCAGCAGCTTGGAGGGGACCGGAAATGGCTACACCTTC.

This clonotype showed up just a few times. The chain employs TRBV25-1 and TRBJ1-2; TRBD1 matches at 7 bases. The germline CDR1 and CDR2 sequences are MGHDK and SYGVNS. V lost 6 bases and J lost 9; bases outside the gene matches: 4. This CDR3 is 11 amino acids long. The CDR3 DNA follows: TGTGCCAGCAGCCGGGACAGAAGCTACACCTTC. Protein sequence: CASSRDRSYTF.

This clonotype was detected ten times or more. The chain uses TRBV2 and TRBJ2-2, with D tentatively TRBD1 (5 bases). Per the germline V gene, CDR1 is SNHLY and CDR2 is FYNNEI. The CDR3 runs 15 residues. With 4 bases removed from V and 0 bases from J, the gap between germline ends came to 9 bases. This CDR3 is CASSGQISNTGELFF. The CDR3, as DNA: TGTGCCAGCAGTGGACAGATCTCGAACACCGGGGAGCTGTTTTTT.

This clonotype came up many times. The rearrangement links TRBV29-1 to TRBJ2-2; perhaps TRBD1 as D (6 bases). Germline V lookup: CDR1 SQVTM, CDR2 ANQGSEA. V was pared by 0 bases and J by 0 bases, with 14 bases between. This CDR3 is built from 17 residues. CDR3 DNA: TGCAGCGTTGAAGACCCTGTAGAGGGGGCGAACACCGGGGAGCTGTTTTTT. Protein: CSVEDPVEGANTGELFF.

The chain uses TRBV7-2 and TRBJ2-7; TRBD1 or TRBD2 may be the D gene (5 bases each). The CDR3 has 15 amino acids. Trimming stripped 5 bases from V and 2 bases from J, with 16 bases between. Germline V gene data show CDR1 as SGHTA and CDR2 as FQGNSA. CDR3 nucleotides: TGTGCCAGCAGCCCCGGGCCGGGACGCCCCTACGAGCAGTACTTC. It yields the protein CASSPGPGRPYEQYF.

A few counts support this clonotype. The CDR3 here is CASSQEAPGADTQYF. Written as DNA, the CDR3 is TGTGCCAGCAGCCAAGAAGCTCCGGGAGCAGATACGCAGTATTTT. The chain has TRBV3-1 and TRBJ2-3, with D perhaps TRBD2 (6 bases). V gave up 0 bases and J gave up 4 bases, with 11 bases separating them. Germline CDR1 reads LGHDT; CDR2 reads YNNKEL (reference sequence). The CDR3 is made up of 15 amino acids.

There are many counts of this clonotype. The CDR3, as DNA: TGTGCCAGCAGCTTGACGGGACTAAAGAACAATGAGCAGTTCTTC. Amino acids: CASSLTGLKNNEQFF. V gene TRBV11-2 combines with J gene TRBJ2-1, with 7 nucleotides matching TRBD2. The trim removed 3 bases at V and 5 bases at J, leaving 7 bases unmatched. Germline V gene sequence: CDR1 SGHAT, CDR2 FQNNGV. The CDR3 length is 15 residues.

This clonotype was counted ten times or more. The gene calls are TRBV6-6 and TRBJ1-1; D remains unclear. Deletions cut 4 bases from V and 1 base from J, with 10 bases between. The CDR3 spans 14 residues. The germline V gene has CDR1 MNHNY and CDR2 SVGAGI (reference sequence). CDR3: CASSSSGRNTEAFF. The DNA for the CDR3 is TGTGCCAGCAGTTCATCCGGGAGGAACACTGAAGCTTTCTTT.

This chain links TRBV11-3 with TRBJ2-3, with 7 bases matching TRBD1. Germline assignment: CDR1 SGHNT and CDR2 YENEEA. V lost 4 bases, J lost 6 bases, and 1 base stayed unmatched. This CDR3 is 12 amino acids long. CDR3 amino acids: CASSSRGDTQYF. The DNA of the CDR3 is TGTGCCAGCAGCTCCAGGGGGGATACGCAGTATTTT.

This clonotype showed up many times. The chain joins TRBV4-2 to TRBJ1-6; D perhaps matches TRBD1 (5 bases). Deletions cut 0 bases from V and 0 bases from J, with 15 bases between. Germline V gene sequence: CDR1 LGHNA, CDR2 YNFKEQ. The CDR3 spans 19 residues. CDR3 amino acids: CASSQDIWDGSSYNSPLHF. DNA of the CDR3: TGTGCCAGCAGCCAAGATATCTGGGACGGAAGCTCCTATAATTCACCCCTCCACTTT.

There are many counts of this clonotype. The chain couples TRBV7-2 to TRBJ1-5; D gene ambiguous. The V and J ends lost 4 bases and 0 bases respectively, with 7 bases between them. Per the germline V gene, CDR1 is SGHTA and CDR2 is FQGNSA. There are 14 residues in the CDR3. The CDR3 loop reads CASSSVYSNQPQHF. As DNA, the CDR3 is TGTGCCAGCAGCTCGGTTTATAGCAATCAGCCCCAGCATTTT.

This chain joins TRBV30 and TRBJ2-3; D is unresolved. V was shortened by 3 bases and J by 0 bases, with 16 bases between the two germline ends. The CDR3 length is 16 residues. Germline CDR1 is GTSNPN and CDR2 is SVGIG (reference sequence). This chain's CDR3 is CAWSSSPASSTDTQYF. CDR3 DNA: TGTGCCTGGAGCTCCTCGCCGGCCTCTAGCACAGATACGCAGTATTTT.

This clonotype was observed many times. The chain links TRBV14 to TRBJ1-6; D gene unclear. Germline values: CDR1 SGHDN, CDR2 FVKESK. There are 15 residues in the CDR3. With 1 base removed from V and 7 bases from J, the gap between germline ends came to 11 bases. The CDR3 spells CASSQAVGRNSPLHF. The CDR3 DNA reads as TGTGCCAGCAGCCAAGCCGTCGGGAGGAATTCACCCCTCCACTTT.

This clonotype was observed a handful of times. The V call is TRBV19, the J call TRBJ2-6; no clear D. Germline lookup yields CDR1 LNHDA and CDR2 SQIVND (reference sequence). The CDR3 is 13 residues long. V was trimmed by 8 bases and J by 0 bases, leaving 5 bases between them. The CDR3, as DNA: TGTGCCAGTGGTAGCTCTGGGGCCAACGTCCTGACTTTC. Amino acids: CASGSSGANVLTF.

This clonotype was seen many times. This rearrangement joins TRBV10-1 to TRBJ1-2, with D possibly TRBD1 on 6 matching bases. With 6 bases removed from V and 5 bases from J, the gap between germline ends came to 10 bases. In germline, CDR1 is WNHNN, CDR2 SYGVQD (reference sequence). There are 12 residues in the CDR3. The CDR3 region has the DNA TGCGCCAGCAGCCGGGACAAATATGGCTACACCTTC. Amino acid sequence: CASSRDKYGYTF.

Ten or more counts support this clonotype. The rearrangement uses TRBV3-1 and TRBJ2-7, with a possible D match to TRBD2 (6 bases). Trimming took 4 bases from V and 0 from J, leaving 10 bases between them. The CDR3 sequence is 14 residues long. Looked up from germline, CDR1 is LGHDT and CDR2 is YNNKEL (reference sequence). The CDR3 DNA sequence: TGTGCCAGCAGCCCAGGGACTGTCTCCTACGAGCAGTACTTC. Translating gives CASSPGTVSYEQYF.

This clonotype was observed many times. The gene calls are TRBV18 and TRBJ2-2, with 7 bases identical to TRBD1. The CDR3 covers 18 residues. V was pared by 5 bases and J by 0 bases, with 12 bases of the junction left unmatched. Germline assignment: CDR1 KGHSH and CDR2 LQKENI. CDR3 nucleotides: TGTGCCAGCTCATCCCGGGACAGAGCTCTCGCGAACACCGGGGAGCTGTTTTTT. Translated, it gives CASSSRDRALANTGELFF.

Judged by abundance, this clonotype is medium-sized. The V and J genes are TRBV29-1 and TRBJ1-2; 8 positions match TRBD1. Germline CDR1 is SQVTM and CDR2 is ANQGSEA. CDR3 size: 11 residues. J lost 7 bases, V lost 8 bases, and 6 bases had no gene match. The CDR3 protein is CSLRQGPGYTF. CDR3 nucleotide sequence: TGCAGCCTACGACAGGGGCCTGGCTACACCTTC.